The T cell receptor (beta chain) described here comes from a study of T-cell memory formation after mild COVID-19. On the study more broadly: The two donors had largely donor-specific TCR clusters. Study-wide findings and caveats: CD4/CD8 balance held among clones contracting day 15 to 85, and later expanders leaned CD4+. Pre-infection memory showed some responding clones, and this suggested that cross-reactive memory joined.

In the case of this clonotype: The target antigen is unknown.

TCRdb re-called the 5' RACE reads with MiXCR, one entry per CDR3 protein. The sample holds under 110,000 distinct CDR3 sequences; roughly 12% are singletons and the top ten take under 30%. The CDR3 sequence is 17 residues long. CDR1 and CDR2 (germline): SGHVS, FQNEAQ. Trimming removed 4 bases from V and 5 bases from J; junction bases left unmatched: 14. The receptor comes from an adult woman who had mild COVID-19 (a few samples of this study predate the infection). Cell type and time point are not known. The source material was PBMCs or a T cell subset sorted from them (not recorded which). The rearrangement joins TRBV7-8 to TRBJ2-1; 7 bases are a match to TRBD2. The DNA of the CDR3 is TGTGCCAGCAGCTCGCGTCCAGCCCTAGCGGCCAACAATGAGCAGTTCTTC. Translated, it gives CASSSRPALAANNEQFF.